This TCR beta chain was profiled in a study of blood T cell repertoires in COVID-19. The CDR3 has 13 amino acids. Germline values: CDR1 SEHNR, CDR2 FQNEAQ (reference sequence). Trimming pared 1 base from V and 10 bases from J, leaving 10 bases between. Method: immunoSEQ multiplex PCR; TCRdb's copy keeps in-frame clones and lacks some. The repertoire holds roughly 290,000 clones, with around 91% as singletons. The genes are TRBV7-9 and TRBJ1-4; possibly TRBD1 for D (5 bases). The sequenced sample was peripheral blood. The clonotype originates from a woman aged 55-69 years with acute or convalescent COVID-19. CDR3 sequence: CASSLGEGLKLFF. The CDR3 DNA is TGTGCCAGCAGCTTAGGGGAGGGACTAAAACTGTTTTTT. The whole variable domain, remainder taken from reference TRBV7-9 and TRBJ1-4, is DTGVSQNPRHKITKRGQNVTFRCDPISEHNRLYWYRQTLGQGPEFLTYFQNEAQLEKSRLLSDRFSAERPKGSFSTLEIQRTEQGDSAMYLCASSLGEGLKLFFGSGTQLSVL.